Sequencing of this TCR beta chain was carried out in a study of T cells in Graves' hyperthyroidism and ophthalmopathy. In the study overall: Peripheral blood was acquired at first diagnosis, ahead of any therapy whatsoever. The study, taken as a whole, reports: Most clonotypes expanded in the thyroid (above 0.001) were also present in blood.

This clonotype appeared many times. Its antigen is currently unknown. When ophthalmopathy did not progress within 18 months, Graves' hyperthyroidism was considered stable. Authors of the study amplified TCR beta CDR3 regions from RNA transcripts. First-round RT-PCR of the TCR CDR3 relied on the HTBI primer set. TCRdb re-called the multiplex PCR reads through MiXCR, storing one row per CDR3 protein. The sample lists more than 500,000 distinct CDR3 sequences; around 15% were seen once. Germline CDR1 and CDR2: MDHEN and SYDVKM. Losses at the gene ends were 4 bases for V and 0 bases for J; bases not matched to a gene: 5. This CDR3 spans 17 amino acids.

The sample was blood. This TCR derives from a woman in her twenties or thirties with Graves' hyperthyroidism. This sequence joins TRBV28 and TRBJ2-5, with 13 bases aligning to TRBD2. The chain's CDR3 is CASSWGTSGKNQETQYF. CDR3 bases: TGTGCCAGCAGTTGGGGGACTAGCGGGAAAAACCAAGAGACCCAGTACTTC. The complete variable domain, with remaining parts taken from reference TRBV28 and TRBJ2-5, reads DVKVTQSSRYLVKRTGEKVFLECVQDMDHENMFWYRQDPGLGLRLIYFSYDVKMKEKGDIPEGYSVSREKKERFSLILESASTNQTSMYLCASSWGTSGKNQETQYFGPGTRLLVL.